The T cell receptor beta chain under discussion was sequenced for a study of T cells of healthy individuals (dated by TCRdb to between 2017 and 2018). This clonotype was seen a handful of times. No antigen is known for it. There are no base qualities to consult, and no much larger clone falls within one base. At the junction V is shortened by 1 base and J by 0 bases, with 7 bases in between. According to the germline V gene, CDR1 reads SGHTA and CDR2 reads FQGNSA. The CDR3 sequence holds 16 residues, the cysteine and phenylalanine included. CDR3 DNA only is kept here, 48 bases in frame from base 1. The library was made by 5' RACE. Reads for this sample came from an Illumina MiSeq. The public reads were quality trimmed at Q25 with fastp and then assembled into clones with MiXCR by TCRdb, keeping productive beta chains. Every distinct CDR3 protein forms one entry, paired with its most common genes and DNA. The sample table records approximately 89,000 distinct CDR3 sequences; roughly 5.1% of these occur just once. The top ten clonotypes cover roughly 7.5% of the sample.

The sequence links TRBV7-2 to TRBJ2-6, with no reliable assignment of the D segment. The sequence came from a female donor in good health. The CDR3 protein is CASSLEGRSGANVLTF. The base sequence is TGTGCCAGCAGCTTAGAAGGTCGCTCTGGGGCCAACGTCCTGACTTTC.